This T cell receptor (beta chain) is from a study of cytomegalovirus exposure and HLA in healthy donors. At the level of the study: Earlier, 100 million or so unique TCR beta sequences were recovered from some 200 million T cells by an analysis. Regarding the study as a whole: TCR beta chains associated with HLA were, in a later analysis, more clonally expanded than equally common others.

It was with 60 Vbeta and 13 Jbeta primers that the PCR ran. Clones were read by immunoSEQ multiplex PCR, and TCRdb kept only the in-frame ones, dropping some. The table shows approximately 120,000 clones, with around 77% occurring only once. Trimming left V 0 bases short and J 5 bases short, with 20 bases between. The CDR3 sequence is 16 residues long. Germline loops: CDR1 GTSNPN, CDR2 SVGIG (reference sequence). A note on this clone: The antigen is undetermined.

The sample consisted of PBMCs. This TCR came from a woman aged 40 to 55 in good health and CMV-seropositive. V and J are TRBV30 and TRBJ2-7, with D perhaps TRBD1 (6 bases). The CDR3 DNA is TGTGCCTGGAGTGTTGGTTTCCTCACAGGGATCCACGAGCAGTACTTC. It specifies CAWSVGFLTGIHEQYF.